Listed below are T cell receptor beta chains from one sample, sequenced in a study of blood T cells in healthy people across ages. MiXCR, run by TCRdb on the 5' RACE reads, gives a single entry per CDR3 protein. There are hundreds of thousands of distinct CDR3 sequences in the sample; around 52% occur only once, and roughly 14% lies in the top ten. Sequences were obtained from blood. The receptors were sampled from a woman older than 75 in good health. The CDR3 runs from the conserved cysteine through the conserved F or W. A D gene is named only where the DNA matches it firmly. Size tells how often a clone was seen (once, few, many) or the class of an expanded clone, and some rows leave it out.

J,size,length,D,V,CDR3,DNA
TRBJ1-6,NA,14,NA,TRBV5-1,CASSLVGENSPLHF,TGCGCCAGCAGCTTGGTTGGAGAGAATTCACCCCTCCACTTT
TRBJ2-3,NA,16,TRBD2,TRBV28,CASRTVTSGGTDTQYF,TGTGCCAGCAGGACCGTGACTAGCGGGGGCACAGATACGCAGTATTTT
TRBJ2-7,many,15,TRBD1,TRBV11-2,CASSWSGTGPYEQYF,TGTGCCAGCAGCTGGTCCGGGACAGGACCTTACGAGCAGTACTTC
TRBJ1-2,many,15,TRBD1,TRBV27,CASSSQGTGFIGYTF,TGTGCCAGCAGTTCACAGGGGACAGGGTTTATCGGCTACACCTTC
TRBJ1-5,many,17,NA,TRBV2,CASSEARGQLRNQPQHF,TGTGCCAGCAGTGAAGCGCGAGGGCAGCTCCGTAATCAGCCCCAGCATTTT
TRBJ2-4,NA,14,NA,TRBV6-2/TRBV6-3,CASSYGDGKNIQYF,TGTGCCAGCAGTTACGGGGACGGCAAAAACATTCAGTACTTC
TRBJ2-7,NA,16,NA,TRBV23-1,CASSLLPNRVSYEQYF,TGCGCCAGCAGCCTTTTGCCCAACAGGGTTTCCTACGAGCAGTACTTC
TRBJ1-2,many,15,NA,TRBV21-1,CASSNQRQDNYGYTF,TGTGCCAGCAGCAACCAACGGCAGGATAACTATGGCTACACCTTC
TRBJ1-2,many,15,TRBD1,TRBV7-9,CASSLERTGNYGYTF,TGTGCCAGCAGCTTAGAAAGGACAGGGAACTATGGCTACACCTTC
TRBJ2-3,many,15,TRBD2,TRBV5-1,CASSLTGGSSDTQYF,TGCGCCAGCAGCTTGACGGGGGGGTCGTCGGATACGCAGTATTTT
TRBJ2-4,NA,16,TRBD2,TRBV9,CASSVGLAGSKNIQYF,TGTGCCAGCAGCGTAGGGCTAGCGGGGAGCAAAAACATTCAGTACTTC
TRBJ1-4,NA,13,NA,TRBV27,CASRRGLNEKLFF,TGTGCCAGCAGAAGAGGACTGAATGAAAAACTGTTTTTT
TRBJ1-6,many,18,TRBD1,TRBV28,CASSLRPGTGGANSPLHF,TGTGCCAGCAGTTTACGTCCCGGGACAGGGGGCGCAAATTCACCCCTCCACTTT
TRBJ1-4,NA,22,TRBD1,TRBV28,CASSLPQRETGGDLWIGEKLFF,TGTGCCAGCAGTTTACCCCAGCGGGAAACAGGGGGGGATTTGTGGATTGGTGAAAAACTGTTTTTT
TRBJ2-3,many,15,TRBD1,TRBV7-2,CASSRRGQSTDTQYF,TGTGCCAGCAGCCGAAGGGGACAGAGCACAGATACGCAGTATTTT
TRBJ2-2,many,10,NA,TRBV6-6,CASRDGELFF,TGTGCCAGCAGGGACGGGGAGCTGTTTTTT
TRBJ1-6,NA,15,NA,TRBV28,CASSSVTRYNSPLHF,TGTGCCAGCAGTTCAGTAACACGTTATAATTCACCCCTCCACTTT
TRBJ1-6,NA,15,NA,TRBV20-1,CSARGGASWNSPLHF,TGCAGTGCTAGGGGGGGGGCCTCGTGGAATTCACCCCTCCACTTT
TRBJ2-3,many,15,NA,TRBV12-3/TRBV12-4,CASSLRDSSTDTQYF,TGTGCCAGCAGTTTGCGGGACTCTAGCACAGATACGCAGTATTTT
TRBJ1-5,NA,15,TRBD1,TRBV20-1,CSASEMGQRNQPQHF,TGCAGTGCTAGTGAGATGGGACAGCGTAATCAGCCCCAGCATTTT
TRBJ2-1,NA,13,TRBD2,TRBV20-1,CSARGTGTTEQFF,TGCAGTGCTAGAGGAACCGGGACTACGGAGCAGTTCTTC
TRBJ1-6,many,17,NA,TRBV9,CASSVEADSSYNSPLHF,TGTGCCAGCAGCGTAGAGGCGGATAGCTCCTATAATTCACCCCTCCACTTT
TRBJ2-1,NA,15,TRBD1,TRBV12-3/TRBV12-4,CASSPDRGLVNEQFF,TGTGCCAGCAGCCCCGACAGGGGGCTTGTCAATGAGCAGTTCTTC
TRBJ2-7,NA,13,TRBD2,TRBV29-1,CSVVSREGNEQYF,TGCAGCGTTGTTTCCAGGGAGGGAAACGAGCAGTACTTC
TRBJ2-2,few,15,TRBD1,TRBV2,CASRGTGAPTGELFF,TGTGCCAGCAGGGGAACAGGGGCGCCCACCGGGGAGCTGTTTTTT
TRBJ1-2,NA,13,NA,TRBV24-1,CATSDRGNYGYTF,TGTGCCACCAGTGACCGAGGGAACTATGGCTACACCTTC
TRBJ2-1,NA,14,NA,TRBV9,CASSRGSRGNEQFF,TGTGCCAGCTCCCGGGGCAGTAGGGGCAATGAGCAGTTCTTC
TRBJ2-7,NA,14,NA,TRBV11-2,CASSLEAGSYEQYF,TGTGCCAGCAGCTTAGAGGCTGGATCCTACGAGCAGTACTTC
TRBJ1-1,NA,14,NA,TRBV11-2,CASSLHRLNTEAFF,TGTGCCAGCAGCTTACACAGGTTGAACACTGAAGCTTTCTTT
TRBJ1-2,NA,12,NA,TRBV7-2,CASSRDWAGYTF,TGTGCCAGCAGCCGAGACTGGGCTGGCTACACCTTC
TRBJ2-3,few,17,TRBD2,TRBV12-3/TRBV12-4,CASSLGPGLGGTDTQYF,TGTGCCAGCAGTTTAGGCCCGGGACTAGGCGGCACAGATACGCAGTATTTT
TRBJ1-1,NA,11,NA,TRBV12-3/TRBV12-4,CATSPSKEAFF,TGTGCCACGAGCCCGAGTAAAGAAGCTTTCTTT
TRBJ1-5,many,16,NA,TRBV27,CASSLLGQPSNQPQHF,TGTGCCAGCAGTTTATTAGGGCAGCCAAGCAATCAGCCCCAGCATTTT
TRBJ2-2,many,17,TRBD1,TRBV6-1,CASRLGWTGMNTGELFF,TGTGCCAGCAGGCTCGGGTGGACAGGGATGAACACCGGGGAGCTGTTTTTT
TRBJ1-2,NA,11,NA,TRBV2,CASRNSVRYTF,TGTGCCAGCAGGAACAGTGTGCGCTACACCTTC
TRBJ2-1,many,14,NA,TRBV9,CASSVAAGFGEQFF,TGTGCCAGCAGCGTAGCCGCAGGGTTCGGTGAGCAGTTCTTC
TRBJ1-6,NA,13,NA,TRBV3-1,CASSRTENSPLHF,TGTGCCAGCAGCCGGACGGAGAATTCACCCCTCCACTTT
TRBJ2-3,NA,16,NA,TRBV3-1,CASSQGPKPLTDTQYF,TGTGCCAGCAGCCAAGGACCCAAGCCGCTCACAGATACGCAGTATTTT
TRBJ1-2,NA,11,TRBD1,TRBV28,CASRGQAFYTF,TGTGCCAGTAGGGGACAGGCCTTTTACACCTTC
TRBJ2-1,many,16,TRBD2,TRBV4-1,CASSPVPGSGWNEQFF,TGCGCCAGCAGTCCTGTCCCAGGTAGCGGGTGGAATGAGCAGTTCTTC
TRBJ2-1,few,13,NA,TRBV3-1,CAGSQRAYNEQFF,TGTGCCGGCAGCCAAAGGGCTTACAATGAGCAGTTCTTC
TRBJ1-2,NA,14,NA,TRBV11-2,CASSAGSNNYGYTF,TGTGCCAGCAGCGCGGGCTCGAATAACTATGGCTACACCTTC
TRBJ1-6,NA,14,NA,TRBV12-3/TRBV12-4,CASSLEGDTSPLHF,TGTGCCAGCAGTTTAGAGGGCGATACCTCACCCCTCCACTTT
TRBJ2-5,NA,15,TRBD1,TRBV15,CATSPDRGRVETQYF,TGTGCCACCAGCCCAGACAGGGGGCGGGTAGAGACCCAGTACTTC
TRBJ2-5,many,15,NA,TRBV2,CASSELRTAQETQYF,TGTGCCAGCAGTGAATTGAGGACAGCTCAAGAGACCCAGTACTTC
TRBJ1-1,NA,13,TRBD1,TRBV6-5,CASSSRGDSEAFF,TGTGCCAGCAGTTCCAGGGGGGACTCTGAAGCTTTCTTT
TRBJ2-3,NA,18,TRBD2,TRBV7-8,CASSFRPHLGGSGDTQYF,TGTGCCAGCAGCTTCAGACCGCACCTTGGCGGGAGTGGAGATACGCAGTATTTT
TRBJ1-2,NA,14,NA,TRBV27,CASSLKGGDYGYTF,TGTGCCAGCAGTTTAAAAGGGGGAGACTATGGCTACACCTTC